The rows below give T cell receptor beta chains drawn from one sample of a study of blood T cell repertoires in COVID-19. TCRdb's copy holds only in-frame clones and misses some; the assay was immunoSEQ multiplex PCR. The sample yields almost 250,000 clones, approximately 86% seen once. Specimen: peripheral blood. Receptors were obtained from a woman in her sixties who had recovered from COVID-19. The CDR3 runs from the conserved cysteine through the conserved F or W. The D gene is left open where the match is weak. Clone sizes are given selectively: once, few, many, or a class where the clone is expanded.

v_call: TRBV6-6
d_call: TRBD1
clone_size: once
j_call: TRBJ1-4
cdr3_nt: TGTGCCAGCACCCGACAGGGGCTATCAACTAATGAAAAACTGTTTTTT
cdr3_aa: CASTRQGLSTNEKLFF

v_call: TRBV11-2
d_call: -
clone_size: -
j_call: TRBJ2-5
cdr3_nt: TGTGCCAGCAGCTTAGAGACAGGACAAGAGACCCAGTACTTC
cdr3_aa: CASSLETGQETQYF

v_call: TRBV4-2
d_call: TRBD1
clone_size: -
j_call: TRBJ2-5
cdr3_nt: TGTGCCAGCAGCCCCGGACAGGGGGCGCCTGAGACCCAGTACTTC
cdr3_aa: CASSPGQGAPETQYF

v_call: TRBV4-3
d_call: -
clone_size: -
j_call: TRBJ1-1
cdr3_nt: TGCGCCAGCAGCCAACGGGGGGACACTGAAGCTTTCTTT
cdr3_aa: CASSQRGDTEAFF

v_call: TRBV28
d_call: TRBD1
clone_size: -
j_call: TRBJ1-2
cdr3_nt: TGTGCCAGCAGTTTACGGGACAGGGCTGGCTACACCTTC
cdr3_aa: CASSLRDRAGYTF

v_call: TRBV2
d_call: TRBD1
clone_size: -
j_call: TRBJ2-7
cdr3_nt: TGTGCCAGCGCCTTGCAGGACAGGGGATCTTACGAGCAGTACTTC
cdr3_aa: CASALQDRGSYEQYF

v_call: TRBV9
d_call: -
clone_size: -
j_call: TRBJ1-1
cdr3_nt: TGTGCCAGCAGCGTAGCAGGTGGAAACACTGAAGCTTTCTTT
cdr3_aa: CASSVAGGNTEAFF

v_call: TRBV6-5
d_call: -
clone_size: -
j_call: TRBJ1-5
cdr3_nt: TGTGCCAGCATCAACCCACAGGGAAACCAGCCCCAGCATTTT
cdr3_aa: CASINPQGNQPQHF

v_call: TRBV4-2
d_call: TRBD2
clone_size: -
j_call: TRBJ2-3
cdr3_nt: TGTGCCAGCAGCCAGATAGCGGGGGGTCGCACAGATACGCAGTATTTT
cdr3_aa: CASSQIAGGRTDTQYF

v_call: TRBV5-1
d_call: TRBD1
clone_size: -
j_call: TRBJ2-3
cdr3_nt: TGCGCCAGCAGACCCAGTATCGGACAGGGTTCCACAGATACGCAGTATTTT
cdr3_aa: CASRPSIGQGSTDTQYF

v_call: TRBV4-1
d_call: TRBD1
clone_size: -
j_call: TRBJ1-5
cdr3_nt: TGCGCCAGCAGCCTACGACAGGGGGCAAATAGCAATCAGCCCCAGCATTTT
cdr3_aa: CASSLRQGANSNQPQHF

v_call: TRBV2
d_call: TRBD1
clone_size: -
j_call: TRBJ1-6
cdr3_nt: TGTGCCAGCCCCGACAGGGGAGCATATTCACCCCTCCACTTT
cdr3_aa: CASPDRGAYSPLHF

v_call: TRBV19
d_call: TRBD1
clone_size: -
j_call: TRBJ1-5
cdr3_nt: TGTGCCAGTAGCCCCGGGACAGATAGCAATCAGCCCCAGCATTTT
cdr3_aa: CASSPGTDSNQPQHF

v_call: TRBV6-1
d_call: -
clone_size: -
j_call: TRBJ2-7
cdr3_nt: TGTGCCAGCAGTCCCGGCAGGGTCGACGAGCAGTACTTC
cdr3_aa: CASSPGRVDEQYF

v_call: TRBV14
d_call: -
clone_size: -
j_call: TRBJ1-1
cdr3_nt: TGTGCCAGCAGCCCCCAGGGTAGGGCTGAAGCTTTCTTT
cdr3_aa: CASSPQGRAEAFF

v_call: TRBV9
d_call: -
clone_size: -
j_call: TRBJ2-7
cdr3_nt: TGTGCCAGCAGCGTAGGCGGGGCACAGTCCTACGAGCAGTACTTC
cdr3_aa: CASSVGGAQSYEQYF

v_call: TRBV12-3/TRBV12-4
d_call: -
clone_size: once
j_call: TRBJ1-2
cdr3_nt: TGTGCCAGCAGGCGGACAGTTAACTATGGCTACACCTTC
cdr3_aa: CASRRTVNYGYTF

v_call: TRBV28
d_call: TRBD1
clone_size: -
j_call: TRBJ1-2
cdr3_nt: TGTGCCAGCAGTCCCCGGACAGGGAGTCTTGGCTACACCTTC
cdr3_aa: CASSPRTGSLGYTF

v_call: TRBV5-6
d_call: TRBD1
clone_size: once
j_call: TRBJ2-5
cdr3_nt: TGTGCCAGCAGCATCAGGGGGACGGAGACCCAGTACTTC
cdr3_aa: CASSIRGTETQYF

v_call: TRBV6-5
d_call: TRBD1
clone_size: -
j_call: TRBJ1-2
cdr3_nt: TGTGCCAGCCGGAGCCGGACAGGGGTTGTCTATGGCTACACCTTC
cdr3_aa: CASRSRTGVVYGYTF

v_call: TRBV9
d_call: -
clone_size: once
j_call: TRBJ1-2
cdr3_nt: TGTGCCAGCAGCGTAGCCGGGAGTGGCTACACCTTC
cdr3_aa: CASSVAGSGYTF

v_call: TRBV19
d_call: -
clone_size: once
j_call: TRBJ1-4
cdr3_nt: TGTGCCAGTAGTCCTGAACGGGGAGTTGCAACTAATGAAAAACTGTTTTTT
cdr3_aa: CASSPERGVATNEKLFF

v_call: TRBV4-3
d_call: -
clone_size: -
j_call: TRBJ2-5
cdr3_nt: TGCGCCAGCAGCCAAGGGACTATCCCGTCCGTAGAGACCCAGTACTTC
cdr3_aa: CASSQGTIPSVETQYF

v_call: TRBV10-3
d_call: -
clone_size: -
j_call: TRBJ1-2
cdr3_nt: TGTGCCATCAGTGAGTCCTCAGGGGTCACTTATTTTGGCTACACCTTC
cdr3_aa: CAISESSGVTYFGYTF